The clone carrying this T cell receptor beta chain was counted only a few times. MiXCR, applied by TCRdb to the PCR reads, yields one record per CDR3 protein. The sample has 10,000 or so distinct CDR3 sequences; roughly 26% are singletons. CDR3 size: 13 residues. Germline CDR1 is MNHEY and CDR2 is SMNVEV (reference sequence). These data come from a study of immune characterization of retroperitoneal liposarcoma. V gene TRBV27 combines with J gene TRBJ2-5; D gene unclear. The J call is in doubt because the DNA end fits TRBJ2-1 better. Sequencing was done on a sample of tumor tissue. The receptor was isolated from a male donor with retroperitoneal liposarcoma. The CDR3 loop is CASSFGNQETQFF. The CDR3 nucleotides are TGTGCCAGCAGTTTTGGCAACCAAGAGACCCAGTTCTTC.